The clone carrying this T cell receptor (beta chain) was picked up a small number of times. These data come from a study of shared clonotypes between healthy human individuals. Germline CDR1 and CDR2: KGHSH and LQKENI. Trimming at V came to 3 bases and at J to 7 bases, leaving 15 bases not matched to a gene. The CDR3 runs 18 residues. Sequencing used immunoSEQ multiplex PCR; TCRdb keeps in-frame clones, though not all of them. This sample carries 450,000 to 600,000 clones, 79% of them seen once, and the ten largest clones take about an eighth. Donors were healthy HIV-negative adults without recent acute infections or vaccinations.

The chain links TRBV18 to TRBJ2-1; 10 bases are a match to TRBD2. Sequencing was done on a sample of PBMCs. The clonotype comes from a woman between 40 and 50 years old in good health. Some clones in this sample may be carry-over from other donors' samples. DNA for the CDR3: TGTGCCAGCTCACCTCAACCCACCAGAGCGGGAGGGAAGAATGAGCAGTTCTTC. It specifies CASSPQPTRAGGKNEQFF.